The entry below gives a single T cell receptor beta chain sequence along with its context. No antigen is known for it. The CDR3 is 14 amino acids. The V and J ends lost 2 bases and 1 base respectively, with 8 bases between them. Germline loops: CDR1 MNHNS, CDR2 SASEGT. Autologous stem cell transplantation was followed by relapse in every patient, and brentuximab vedotin exposure varied. The data were produced by immunoSEQ multiplex PCR, yet TCRdb's version contains in-frame clones alone and is incomplete. The sample lists over 25,000 clones, 70% to 90% occurring once. This specimen comes from a study of PD-1 blockade in classical Hodgkin lymphoma. Study overall: Intravenous infusions of nivolumab 3 mg/kg reached patients every 2 weeks. Regarding the study as a whole: Before treatment, TCR diversity in newly diagnosed patients was reportedly lower than in healthy donors. TCR diversity rose significantly by C4D1 in CD4+ but not CD8+ cells. Causes of the repertoire differences remain undefined, possibly disease activity or prior therapy.

This chain links TRBV6-1 with TRBJ2-5; D remains ambiguous. The sample in question was peripheral blood mononuclear cells (PBMCs), obtained at baseline. This sequence originates from a human donor with classical Hodgkin lymphoma. The CDR3 bases are TGTGCCAGCAGTGAATACTGGGGCCAAGAGACCCAGTACTTC. Protein: CASSEYWGQETQYF.